One sample yielded the 28 T cell receptor beta chains listed below, sequenced in a study of response to subunit inactivated influenza vaccine. TCRdb analysed the RT-PCR reads with MiXCR anew, one entry per CDR3 protein. Of about 780,000 distinct CDR3 sequences listed, roughly 20% are singletons. The specimen comprised PBMCs from blood, sampled more than 4 days after vaccination. These receptors were obtained from a man aged 45-65 years who received an inactivated influenza vaccine.

This chain links TRBV12-3 or TRBV12-4 with TRBJ2-1; TRBD2 might be the D (6 bases). With 3 bases removed from V and 13 bases from J, the gap between germline ends came to 13 bases. This CDR3 has 12 residues. This CDR3 reads CASSFLSGSQFF. CDR3 bases: TGTGCCAGCAGTTTTTTATCCGGGAGTCAGTTCTTC.

The chain couples TRBV12-3 or TRBV12-4 to TRBJ2-7; 10 bases are shared with TRBD2. CDR3 size: 15 residues. J lost 2 bases, V lost 6 bases, and 7 bases had no gene match. CDR3 nucleotide sequence: TGTGCCAGCAGCAGGGGGAGCGGGGGGGCCTACGAGCAGTACTTC. Residues: CASSRGSGGAYEQYF.

This clonotype was counted only a few times. The genes are TRBV7-9 and TRBJ1-6; D unresolved. Deletions cut 5 bases from V and 9 bases from J, with 17 bases between. The CDR3 spans 15 residues. Germline loops: CDR1 SEHNR, CDR2 FQNEAQ (reference sequence). The CDR3 is CASSPPGPGGSPLHF. DNA for the CDR3: TGTGCCAGCAGCCCCCCCGGCCCAGGTGGTTCACCCCTCCACTTT. Looking up the rest from reference TRBV7-9 and TRBJ1-6 gives the full variable domain: DTGVSQNPRHKITKRGQNVTFRCDPISEHNRLYWYRQTLGQGPEFLTYFQNEAQLEKSRLLSDRFSAERPKGSFSTLEIQRTEQGDSAMYLCASSPPGPGGSPLHFGNGTRLTVT.

The chain recombines TRBV5-1 with TRBJ1-1, with D possibly TRBD1 on 6 matching bases. The CDR3 contains 16 residues. Germline V gene sequence: CDR1 SGHRS, CDR2 YFSETQ. V dropped 3 bases and J dropped 3 bases, with 18 bases sitting between them. The chain's CDR3 is CASSYTGLPGDTEAFF. The DNA for the CDR3 is TGCGCCAGCAGCTACACAGGGCTGCCGGGGGACACTGAAGCTTTCTTT. The full variable domain, its missing parts supplied by reference TRBV5-1 and TRBJ1-1, is KAGVTQTPRYLIKTRGQQVTLSCSPISGHRSVSWYQQTPGQGLQFLFEYFSETQRNKGNFPGRFSGRQFSNSRSEMNVSTLELGDSALYLCASSYTGLPGDTEAFFGQGTRLTVV.

This sequence joins TRBV9 and TRBJ2-2; 8 nucleotides align to TRBD1. The germline V gene encodes CDR1 SGDLS and CDR2 YYNGEE. The CDR3 sequence is 16 residues long. The V gene end was trimmed by 0 bases and the J gene end by 3 bases; junction bases not matched to a gene: 4. This chain's CDR3 is CASSVVAGGYTGELFF. The CDR3 bases are TGTGCCAGCAGCGTAGTGGCAGGGGGCTACACCGGGGAGCTGTTTTTT.

Many counts were recorded for this clonotype. The chain combines TRBV5-1 with TRBJ1-1, with D perhaps TRBD1 (5 bases). The CDR3 totals 14 residues. Between the trimmed V and J ends, which lost 3 bases and 5 bases, there was a span of 14 bases. The germline CDR1 and CDR2 sequences are SGHRS and YFSETQ. The CDR3 loop reads CASSWGRRGTEAFF. The CDR3 nucleotides are TGCGCCAGCAGCTGGGGACGCCGAGGGACTGAAGCTTTCTTT.

The chain combines TRBV5-1 with TRBJ2-5, with a weak D call TRBD1 (6 bases). This CDR3 is 12 amino acids long. V was shortened by 7 bases and J by 0 bases, with 7 bases between the two germline ends. Germline V gene sequence: CDR1 SGHRS, CDR2 YFSETQ. The CDR3 protein is CASGDNQETQYF. The CDR3 bases are TGCGCCAGCGGGGACAACCAAGAGACCCAGTACTTC.

CDR3 nucleotide sequence: TGCAGTGCTTCGGACACAGGGGTATATAATTCACCCCTCCACTTT. It codes for CSASDTGVYNSPLHF. J is TRBJ1-6 and V is TRBV20-1, with TRBD1 matching 7 bases. The J segment lost 4 bases and the V segment lost 5 bases, leaving 8 bases of the junction unmatched. This CDR3 region has 15 residues. From germline, CDR1 is DFQATT and CDR2 SNEGSKA (reference sequence).

This chain connects TRBV20-1 to TRBJ1-5; D gene ambiguous. Trimming cost V 3 bases and J 1 base, with 7 bases left between them. This CDR3 has 13 residues. Germline V gene lookup returns CDR1 DFQATT and CDR2 SNEGSKA (reference sequence). In DNA, the CDR3 is TGCAGTGCTAGGGTGGGGAGCAATCAGCCCCAGCATTTT. Its protein is CSARVGSNQPQHF.

The chain uses TRBV20-1 and TRBJ2-1; 7 bases align to TRBD2. Germline V lookup: CDR1 DFQATT, CDR2 SNEGSKA (reference sequence). The CDR3 contains 15 residues. Losses at the gene ends were 0 bases for V and 4 bases for J; bases not matched to a gene: 6. CDR3 coding DNA: TGCAGTGCTAGAGATGCTAGCGGATCTTACAATGAGCAGTTCTTC. It codes for CSARDASGSYNEQFF.

V usage is TRBV6-1 and J usage is TRBJ2-7, with TRBD2 as a possible D gene (6 bases). V lost 1 base and J lost 2, with 12 bases in between. Germline V lookup: CDR1 MNHNS, CDR2 SASEGT. The CDR3 extends over 15 amino acids. The CDR3 here is CASSEEAAGTYEQYF. Written as DNA, the CDR3 is TGTGCCAGCAGTGAAGAGGCGGCGGGGACCTACGAGCAGTACTTC.

Only a few counts were recorded for this clonotype. The gene calls are TRBV4-1 and TRBJ1-4; unclear D gene. The CDR3 length is 13 residues. Germline V gives CDR1 MGHRA, CDR2 YSYEKL. Deletions cut 1 base from V and 6 bases from J, with 6 bases between. CDR3 sequence reads: CASSQVRDEKLFF. In nucleotides, the CDR3 is TGCGCCAGCAGCCAAGTCCGGGATGAAAAACTGTTTTTT.

V usage is TRBV6-2 or TRBV6-3 and J usage is TRBJ2-2; D ambiguous. Deletions cut 5 bases from V and 4 bases from J, with 11 bases between. This CDR3 is 14 amino acids long. Germline-derived CDR1 and CDR2 are MNHEY and SVGEGT. The CDR3 protein is CASSRPLTTGELFF. The DNA for the CDR3 is TGTGCCAGCAGTCGTCCTTTAACCACCGGGGAGCTGTTTTTT.

This clonotype has ten or more counts. The chain's CDR3 is CSAQGGGYPEQYF. DNA for the CDR3: TGCAGTGCTCAAGGGGGGGGGTATCCCGAGCAGTACTTC. V usage is TRBV20-1 and J usage is TRBJ2-7; weak D call: TRBD2 (7 bases). Germline CDR1 is DFQATT and CDR2 is SNEGSKA (reference sequence). The CDR3 has 13 amino acids. The ends were cut back, 5 bases at V and 6 bases at J, with 17 bases in the middle.

A few counts support this clonotype. V usage is TRBV20-1 and J usage is TRBJ2-7; 8 bases match TRBD1. CDR3 length: 15 amino acids. The germline CDR1 and CDR2 sequences are DFQATT and SNEGSKA (reference sequence). J gave up 0 bases and V 2 bases, and 6 bases lay outside the gene matches. CDR3 sequence reads: CSARNTGGSSYEQYF. In DNA form, the CDR3 reads TGCAGTGCTAGAAATACAGGGGGGAGCTCCTACGAGCAGTACTTC.

This clonotype was recorded a few times. The J gene is TRBJ1-1, the V gene TRBV4-3; D is uncertain. Germline assignment: CDR1 LGHNA and CDR2 YSLEER. The CDR3 covers 14 residues. Trimming left V 0 bases short and J 3 bases short, with 8 bases between. In nucleotides, the CDR3 is TGCGCCAGCAGCCAAGACCCGCGGGACACTGAAGCTTTCTTT. Protein product: CASSQDPRDTEAFF.

The rearrangement links TRBV20-1 to TRBJ2-1; the match to TRBD1 covers 11 bases. This CDR3 contains 14 residues. Germline V lookup: CDR1 DFQATT, CDR2 SNEGSKA (reference sequence). The V segment lost 4 bases and the J segment 7 bases; nucleotides outside the gene matches: 6. CDR3 residues: CSATGQGAWNEQFF. In DNA form, the CDR3 reads TGCAGTGCTACCGGACAGGGGGCCTGGAATGAGCAGTTCTTC.

CDR3 region: CASSETGSSNQPQHF. Written as DNA, the CDR3 is TGTGCCAGCAGTGAAACAGGGAGCAGCAATCAGCCCCAGCATTTT. The rearrangement links TRBV2 to TRBJ1-5; maybe TRBD1 (6 bases). This CDR3 is 15 amino acids long. Germline loops: CDR1 SNHLY, CDR2 FYNNEI. Trimming cost V 2 bases and J 1 base, with 9 bases left between them. Full variable domain (rest looked up from reference TRBV2 and TRBJ1-5): EPEVTQTPSHQVTQMGQEVILRCVPISNHLYFYWYRQILGQKVEFLVSFYNNEISEKSEIFDDQFSVERPDGSNFTLKIRSTKLEDSAMYFCASSETGSSNQPQHFGDGTRLSIL.

V and J are TRBV6-1 and TRBJ2-1; 13 nucleotides line up with TRBD2. Germline lookup yields CDR1 MNHNS and CDR2 SASEGT. This CDR3 contains 14 residues. Unmatched junction bases numbered 2, after V lost 4 bases and J lost 8 bases. CDR3 sequence (DNA): TGTGCCAGCAGTGGAGGACTAGCGGGAGATGAGCAGTTCTTC. This gives the protein CASSGGLAGDEQFF.

In this sample, this clonotype turned up a few times. The V call is TRBV20-1, the J call TRBJ1-1; 7 bases agree with TRBD1. This CDR3 contains 14 residues. Per germline, CDR1 DFQATT and CDR2 SNEGSKA (reference sequence). V shed 3 bases and J 1 base; nucleotides not matched to a gene: 5. The CDR3, as DNA: TGCAGTGCTAGTCCTCACAGGGGGAACACTGAAGCTTTCTTT. The encoded protein is CSASPHRGNTEAFF.

V is TRBV5-1 and J is TRBJ1-2; no firm D call. In germline, CDR1 is SGHRS, CDR2 YFSETQ. The CDR3 is 14 amino acids. Between the trimmed V and J ends, which lost 1 base and 6 bases, there was a span of 13 bases. CDR3 amino acids: CASSLSGRENGYTF. CDR3 coding DNA: TGCGCCAGCAGCTTGAGTGGGAGGGAGAATGGCTACACCTTC. The complete variable domain, with remaining parts taken from reference TRBV5-1 and TRBJ1-2, reads KAGVTQTPRYLIKTRGQQVTLSCSPISGHRSVSWYQQTPGQGLQFLFEYFSETQRNKGNFPGRFSGRQFSNSRSEMNVSTLELGDSALYLCASSLSGRENGYTFGSGTRLTVV.

In its sample, this clonotype was seen a few times. The rearrangement joins TRBV20-1 to TRBJ2-5, with 9 positions matching TRBD2. This CDR3 comprises 16 residues. Germline V CDR1 and CDR2: DFQATT, SNEGSKA (reference sequence). Germline trimming cut 4 bases from V and 5 bases from J; bases unmatched to any gene: 14. This CDR3 reads CSAKALAGMFRETQYF. In DNA, the CDR3 is TGCAGTGCTAAGGCGCTAGCGGGAATGTTTAGGGAGACCCAGTACTTC.

The chain recombines TRBV4-3 with TRBJ2-3, with unresolved D. Germline lookup yields CDR1 LGHNA and CDR2 YSLEER. Trimming took 4 bases from V and 2 from J, leaving 7 bases between them. This CDR3 is 13 amino acids long. CDR3: CASSLFHTDTQYF. In nucleotides, the CDR3 is TGCGCCAGCAGCCTGTTCCACACAGATACGCAGTATTTT.

This clonotype has only a few counts. The chain couples TRBV4-3 to TRBJ2-7; no firm D call. Germline loops: CDR1 LGHNA, CDR2 YSLEER. V lost 0 bases to trimming and J lost 0 bases, with 9 bases between them. The CDR3 sequence is 15 residues long. The CDR3 DNA reads as TGCGCCAGCAGCCAAGATTGGTCGAGCTCCTACGAGCAGTACTTC. Its translation is CASSQDWSSSYEQYF.

The V call is TRBV7-8, the J call TRBJ2-5; D remains unclear. This CDR3 is 14 amino acids long. V was pared by 2 bases and J by 5 bases, with 12 bases between. Germline-derived CDR1 and CDR2 are SGHVS and FQNEAQ. As DNA, the CDR3 is TGTGCCAGCAGCTTATTGAGGAAGGTGGAGACCCAGTACTTC. Protein product: CASSLLRKVETQYF.

V gene TRBV9 combines with J gene TRBJ2-3, with 7 positions matching TRBD2. This CDR3 is 18 amino acids long. Germline loops: CDR1 SGDLS, CDR2 YYNGEE. V lost 4 bases to trimming and J lost 2 bases; unmatched junction nucleotides: 16. CDR3 protein: CASSPRTSSGALTDTQYF. CDR3 bases: TGTGCCAGCAGCCCCAGGACCTCCAGCGGGGCCCTCACAGATACGCAGTATTTT.

The table lists this clonotype with a few counts. This chain joins TRBV6-4 and TRBJ1-6; D call uncertain. V was pared by 2 bases and J by 10 bases, with 12 bases between. Looked up from germline, CDR1 is MRHNA and CDR2 is SNTAGT. The CDR3 runs to 14 residues. CDR3 DNA: TGTGCCAGCAGTGACGAAGGATACGGGTCACCCCTCCACTTT. As protein: CASSDEGYGSPLHF.

The gene calls are TRBV21-1 and TRBJ2-3; the D call TRBD1 from the table was never checked on the DNA. TRBV21-1 is a documented pseudogene. The CDR3 consists of 20 residues. The CDR3 coding sequence is TGTGCCAGCAGCCCTAACAGGGACCCCCAGAAACACTGCAACACAGATACGCAGTATTTT. It is translated as CASSPNRDPQKHCNTDTQYF.